The sequence of this T cell receptor beta chain was determined in a study of CD8+ T cells in alopecia areata. Overall study: Patients received oral tofacitinib, 5 to 10 mg twice daily, for moderate-to-severe alopecia areata.

This CDR3 contains 12 residues. Trimming shortened V by 5 bases and J by 6 bases, and 9 bases separated the two germline ends. From germline, CDR1 is SGHNT and CDR2 YENEEA. Extracted RNA was reverse transcribed into cDNA, the sequencing template. Assay used: immunoSEQ multiplex PCR; TCRdb lists only in-frame clones, some missing. The sample holds some 240,000 clones, around three fifths seen once. Specified treatment: oral pan-JAK inhibitor, 5-10 mg twice daily. Overall study results and limits: There were many expanded lesional clones persisting in scalp and blood during tofacitinib. An increase in clonality over normal scalp was evident in lesional scalp, especially alopecia totalis/universalis. Sequence data from scalp samples additionally include resident alphabeta T cells of normal skin.

With respect to this clone: What it recognizes is unknown.

This material consisted of CD4+ T cells sorted from blood, taken at week 4, from a patient treated with tofacitinib. The V gene is TRBV11-3, the J gene TRBJ2-3; D gene uncertain. The source is a human donor with alopecia areata. DNA for the CDR3: TGTGCCAGCAGCCCTCGGTTTGATACGCAGTATTTT. Translating it yields CASSPRFDTQYF. Supplemented by reference TRBV11-3 and TRBJ2-3, the full variable domain reads EAGVVQSPRYKIIEKKQPVAFWCNPISGHNTLYWYLQNLGQGPELLIRYENEEAVDDSQLPKDRFSAERLKGVDSTLKIQPAELGDSAVYLCASSPRFDTQYFGPGTRLTVL.